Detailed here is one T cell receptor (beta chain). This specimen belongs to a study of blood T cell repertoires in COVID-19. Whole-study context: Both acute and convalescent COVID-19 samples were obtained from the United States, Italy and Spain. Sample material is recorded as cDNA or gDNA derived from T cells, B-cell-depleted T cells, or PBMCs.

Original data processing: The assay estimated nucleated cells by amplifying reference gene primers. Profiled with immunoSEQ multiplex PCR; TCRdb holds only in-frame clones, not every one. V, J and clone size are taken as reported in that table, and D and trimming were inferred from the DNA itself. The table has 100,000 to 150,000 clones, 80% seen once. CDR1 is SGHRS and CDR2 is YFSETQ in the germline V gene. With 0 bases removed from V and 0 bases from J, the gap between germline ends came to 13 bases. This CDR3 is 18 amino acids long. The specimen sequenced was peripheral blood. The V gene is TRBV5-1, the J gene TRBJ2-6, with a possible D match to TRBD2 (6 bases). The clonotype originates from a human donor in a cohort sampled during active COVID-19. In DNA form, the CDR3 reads TGCGCCAGCAGCTTGGTCTGGCAGGGAGGCTCTGGGGCCAACGTCCTGACTTTC. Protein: CASSLVWQGGSGANVLTF. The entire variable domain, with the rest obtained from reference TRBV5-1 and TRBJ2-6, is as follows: KAGVTQTPRYLIKTRGQQVTLSCSPISGHRSVSWYQQTPGQGLQFLFEYFSETQRNKGNFPGRFSGRQFSNSRSEMNVSTLELGDSALYLCASSLVWQGGSGANVLTFGAGSRLTVL.